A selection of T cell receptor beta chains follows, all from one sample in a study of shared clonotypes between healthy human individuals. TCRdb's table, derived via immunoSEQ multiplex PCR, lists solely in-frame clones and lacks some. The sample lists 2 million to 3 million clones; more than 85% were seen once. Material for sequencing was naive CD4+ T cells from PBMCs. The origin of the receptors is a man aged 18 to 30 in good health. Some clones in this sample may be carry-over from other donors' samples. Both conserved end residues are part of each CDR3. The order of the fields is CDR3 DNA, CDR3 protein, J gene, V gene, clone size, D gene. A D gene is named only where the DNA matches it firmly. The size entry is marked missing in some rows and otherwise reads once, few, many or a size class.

cdr3_nt: TGTGCCATCAGTGAGTCAGGGCAGGGGGCGGCTTTCTTT
cdr3_aa: CAISESGQGAAFF
j_call: TRBJ1-1
v_call: TRBV10-3
clone_size: .
d_call: TRBD1

cdr3_nt: TGTGCCAGCAGTTTCCCCGACAGGTATAACTATGGCTACACCTTC
cdr3_aa: CASSFPDRYNYGYTF
j_call: TRBJ1-2
v_call: TRBV28
clone_size: .
d_call: .

cdr3_nt: TGCAGCGTTGAAGACCGTCCGTTGTACCAAGAGACCCAGTACTTC
cdr3_aa: CSVEDRPLYQETQYF
j_call: TRBJ2-5
v_call: TRBV29-1
clone_size: .
d_call: .

cdr3_nt: TGTGCCACCAGCAGAGAATCCCGGTTGGTGGCTTACAACAATGAGCAGTTCTTC
cdr3_aa: CATSRESRLVAYNNEQFF
j_call: TRBJ2-1
v_call: TRBV15
clone_size: .
d_call: .

cdr3_nt: TGTGCCAGCAGTCCAAGACTAGCGGGAGAGAGCACAGATACGCAGTATTTT
cdr3_aa: CASSPRLAGESTDTQYF
j_call: TRBJ2-3
v_call: TRBV27
clone_size: .
d_call: TRBD2

cdr3_nt: TGTGCCATCAGTGAAGGCGGGACCACAGATACGCAGTATTTT
cdr3_aa: CAISEGGTTDTQYF
j_call: TRBJ2-3
v_call: TRBV10-3
clone_size: .
d_call: .

cdr3_nt: TGTGCCAGCAGCTTGGGAGCGGGAGGATCCAATGAGCAGTTCTTC
cdr3_aa: CASSLGAGGSNEQFF
j_call: TRBJ2-1
v_call: TRBV7-3
clone_size: .
d_call: TRBD2

cdr3_nt: TGCAGCGCAAGCGGGAGGGCGTACCAAGAGACCCAGTACTTC
cdr3_aa: CSASGRAYQETQYF
j_call: TRBJ2-5
v_call: TRBV29-1
clone_size: .
d_call: TRBD2

cdr3_nt: TGTGCCATCAAAGGGTCTGGAAACACCATATATTTT
cdr3_aa: CAIKGSGNTIYF
j_call: TRBJ1-3
v_call: TRBV10-3
clone_size: .
d_call: .

cdr3_nt: TGTGCCAGCAGTTCCGGGACAGGGTTTGGTCAGCCCCAGCATTTT
cdr3_aa: CASSSGTGFGQPQHF
j_call: TRBJ1-5
v_call: TRBV28
clone_size: once
d_call: TRBD1

cdr3_nt: TGTGCCAGCAGTCGATCTAGCCCCTCTACCGATGAGCAGTTCTTC
cdr3_aa: CASSRSSPSTDEQFF
j_call: TRBJ2-1
v_call: TRBV28
clone_size: .
d_call: .

cdr3_nt: TGTGCCAGCAGTGAGGGGGGCGTTGCCACTGAAGCTTTCTTT
cdr3_aa: CASSEGGVATEAFF
j_call: TRBJ1-1
v_call: TRBV6-1
clone_size: once
d_call: .

cdr3_nt: TGTGCCATCAGAACTGACAAGAACACTGAAGCTTTCTTT
cdr3_aa: CAIRTDKNTEAFF
j_call: TRBJ1-1
v_call: TRBV10-3
clone_size: .
d_call: .

cdr3_nt: TGTGCCAGCAGTTCCTCGGCCCAAGAGACCCAGTACTTC
cdr3_aa: CASSSSAQETQYF
j_call: TRBJ2-5
v_call: TRBV27
clone_size: .
d_call: .

cdr3_nt: TGTGCCAGCAGCTTCGGCTTAAACACCGGGGAGCTGTTTTTT
cdr3_aa: CASSFGLNTGELFF
j_call: TRBJ2-2
v_call: TRBV5-4
clone_size: .
d_call: .

cdr3_nt: TGTGCCAGTAGTTCTAGAGCTAACTATGGCTACACCTTC
cdr3_aa: CASSSRANYGYTF
j_call: TRBJ1-2
v_call: TRBV19
clone_size: .
d_call: .

cdr3_nt: TGTGCCAGCAGCTTAGCTCGACAGGGTTCCTACGAGCAGTACTTC
cdr3_aa: CASSLARQGSYEQYF
j_call: TRBJ2-7
v_call: TRBV7-6
clone_size: .
d_call: TRBD1